This T cell receptor beta chain was sequenced in a study of cytomegalovirus exposure and HLA in healthy donors. Looking at the study overall: There were 100 million to 120 million unique TCR beta sequences, drawn from about 179 million T cells, in an earlier analysis. Findings of the study overall: Using a false discovery rate of 0.05, a later analysis showed that some 16,000 TCR beta sequences were associated with HLA alleles. TRBV6-2, TRBV6-3 and some other V segments were excluded as indistinguishable. Later work showed greater clonal expansion in HLA-associated TCR beta chains than in equally common others.

This clone showed up just once. Its specificity is unknown. The CDR3 runs 17 residues. Germline V gives CDR1 MGHRA, CDR2 YSYEKL. V dropped 3 bases and J dropped 7 bases, with 21 bases sitting between them. Researchers ran the PCR with 60 Vbeta and 13 Jbeta primers. The method was immunoSEQ multiplex PCR; TCRdb's version includes in-frame clones alone and lacks a portion of them. Of around 170,000 clones listed, roughly 79% were seen once; the top ten hold around 3%. The source material was PBMCs. The chain recombines TRBV4-1 with TRBJ1-4; unclear D gene. This receptor was identified in a woman aged 45-60 years in good health and CMV-seropositive. The CDR3 loop reads CASSQRVPAGIAEKLFF. The CDR3 coding sequence is TGCGCCAGCAGCCAGAGGGTTCCCGCGGGGATCGCTGAAAAACTGTTTTTT.